This T cell receptor beta chain was sequenced for a study of tumor and adjacent non-tumor tissue in lung cancer. About the research overall: Patients were aged about 30 to 76, roughly 9 men and a handful of women, stage I to III. Samples averaged approximately 3.9 million productive TCRbeta reads each. Points from the study as a whole: Top 100 clones took a larger repertoire share in normal lung. TCR diversity was significantly greater in tumor than normal lung tissue.

The library came from three nested PCR rounds adapted from ARM-PCR protocols. One entry per CDR3 protein, called by TCRdb with MiXCR from the multiplex PCR reads. This table holds approximately 100,000 distinct CDR3 sequences, approximately 65% found once. This clonotype was counted between two and nine times. Its matching antigen is unknown. The germline CDR1 and CDR2 sequences are SGHAT and FQNNGV. V gave up 8 bases and J gave up 1 base, with 17 bases separating them. This CDR3 is 15 amino acids long. No cell sorting was done before RNA was extracted from the tissue. This non-tumor lung sample came from over 3 cm beyond the tumor edge.

Sequenced sample: distant non-tumor lung tissue. The receptor was derived from a man aged 30 to 45 with non-small cell lung cancer. This chain connects TRBV11-2 to TRBJ1-1, with D hard to call. This chain's CDR3 is CASGGMGWGNTEAFF. The CDR3 DNA reads TGTGCCAGCGGCGGGATGGGGTGGGGGAACACTGAAGCTTTCTTT.